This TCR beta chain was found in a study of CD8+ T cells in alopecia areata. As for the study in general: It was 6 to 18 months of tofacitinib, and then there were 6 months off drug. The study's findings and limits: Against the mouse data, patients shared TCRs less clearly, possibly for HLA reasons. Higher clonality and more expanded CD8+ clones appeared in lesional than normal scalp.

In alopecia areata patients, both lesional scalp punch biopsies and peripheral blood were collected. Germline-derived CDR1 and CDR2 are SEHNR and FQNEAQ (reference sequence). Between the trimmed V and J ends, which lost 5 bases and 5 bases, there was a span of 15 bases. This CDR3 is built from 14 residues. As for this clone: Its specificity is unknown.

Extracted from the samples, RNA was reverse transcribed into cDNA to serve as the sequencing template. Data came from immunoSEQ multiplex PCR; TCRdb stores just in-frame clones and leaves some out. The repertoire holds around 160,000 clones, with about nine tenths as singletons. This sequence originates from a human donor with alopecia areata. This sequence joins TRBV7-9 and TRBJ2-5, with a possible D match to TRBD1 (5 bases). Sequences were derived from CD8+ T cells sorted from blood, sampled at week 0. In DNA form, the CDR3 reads TGTGCCAGCAGCATATCAGGGTTTCGGGAGACCCAGTACTTC. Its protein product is CASSISGFRETQYF.